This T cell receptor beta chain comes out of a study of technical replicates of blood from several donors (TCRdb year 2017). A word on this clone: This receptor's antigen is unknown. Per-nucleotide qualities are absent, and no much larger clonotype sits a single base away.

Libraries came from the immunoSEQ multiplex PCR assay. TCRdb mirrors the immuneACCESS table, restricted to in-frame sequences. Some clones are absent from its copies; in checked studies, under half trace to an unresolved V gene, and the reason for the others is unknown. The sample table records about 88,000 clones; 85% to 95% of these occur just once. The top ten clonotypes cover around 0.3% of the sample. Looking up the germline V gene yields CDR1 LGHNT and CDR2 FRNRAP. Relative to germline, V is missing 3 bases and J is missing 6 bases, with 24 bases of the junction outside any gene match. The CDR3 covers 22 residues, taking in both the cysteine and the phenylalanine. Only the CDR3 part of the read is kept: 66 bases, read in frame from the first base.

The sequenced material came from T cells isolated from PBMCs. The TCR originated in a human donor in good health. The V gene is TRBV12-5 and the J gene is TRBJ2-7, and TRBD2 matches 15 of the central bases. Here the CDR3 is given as CASGLTRRTGTSGGTAPGEQYF. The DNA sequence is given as TGTGCTAGTGGTTTAACCCGCCGGACCGGGACTAGCGGGGGGACGGCTCCTGGCGAGCAGTACTTC.